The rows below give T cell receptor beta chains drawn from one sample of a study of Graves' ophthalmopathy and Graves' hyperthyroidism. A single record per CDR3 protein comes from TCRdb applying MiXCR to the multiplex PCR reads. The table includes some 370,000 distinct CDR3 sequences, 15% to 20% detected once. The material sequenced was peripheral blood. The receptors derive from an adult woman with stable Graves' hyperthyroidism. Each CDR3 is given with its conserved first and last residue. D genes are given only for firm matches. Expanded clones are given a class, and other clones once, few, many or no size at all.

CDR3 DNA: TGTGCCAGCGTCTCGGACGGCACAGATACGCAGTATTTT
CDR3 protein: CASVSDGTDTQYF
clone size: .
V gene: TRBV2
D gene: .
J gene: TRBJ2-3

CDR3 DNA: TGTGCTAGTGGCCCCGGGACTAGCGGGAGCGGGGAGACCCAGTACTTC
CDR3 protein: CASGPGTSGSGETQYF
clone size: many
V gene: TRBV12-5
D gene: TRBD2
J gene: TRBJ2-5

CDR3 DNA: TGTGCCAGCTCACCCGACCAAGAGACCCAGTACTTC
CDR3 protein: CASSPDQETQYF
clone size: many
V gene: TRBV18
D gene: .
J gene: TRBJ2-5

CDR3 DNA: TGCAGTGCTAGAGAAGTCGACCGCTTCTATGGCTACACCTTC
CDR3 protein: CSAREVDRFYGYTF
clone size: few
V gene: TRBV20-1
D gene: .
J gene: TRBJ1-2

CDR3 DNA: TGCGCCAGCAGCCAAGCCCTGGGACAGTTCTACGAGCAGTACTTC
CDR3 protein: CASSQALGQFYEQYF
clone size: .
V gene: TRBV4-3
D gene: TRBD1
J gene: TRBJ2-7

CDR3 DNA: TGTGCCAGTAGTATTGGCAGGGGACTAGCGGGAGTCCTCGATACCGGGGAGCTGTTTTTT
CDR3 protein: CASSIGRGLAGVLDTGELFF
clone size: .
V gene: TRBV19
D gene: TRBD2
J gene: TRBJ2-2

CDR3 DNA: TGTGCCAGCAGCAGACGGGACGGCTACGAGCAGTACTTC
CDR3 protein: CASSRRDGYEQYF
clone size: many
V gene: TRBV3-1
D gene: .
J gene: TRBJ2-7

CDR3 DNA: TGCGCCAGCAGCCTAGGAACAGCCAAGGCCGGACGGGGGAGGAATCAGCCCCAGCATTTT
CDR3 protein: CASSLGTAKAGRGRNQPQHF
clone size: many
V gene: TRBV4-1
D gene: .
J gene: TRBJ1-5

CDR3 DNA: TGTGCCAGCAGCTCGGATCTTTACGAGCAGTACTTC
CDR3 protein: CASSSDLYEQYF
clone size: many
V gene: TRBV28
D gene: .
J gene: TRBJ2-7

CDR3 DNA: TGTGCCAGCAGTTTATTTCTGGGGGCGGGGGAGACCCAGTACTTC
CDR3 protein: CASSLFLGAGETQYF
clone size: many
V gene: TRBV12-3/TRBV12-4
D gene: .
J gene: TRBJ2-5

CDR3 DNA: TGTGCCAGCAGCATAGAGACAGCGATCACCGGGGAGCTGTTTTTT
CDR3 protein: CASSIETAITGELFF
clone size: many
V gene: TRBV2
D gene: .
J gene: TRBJ2-2

CDR3 DNA: TGTGCCAGCAGCTTAGCGACAGGTGGCAATTCACCCCTCCACTTT
CDR3 protein: CASSLATGGNSPLHF
clone size: many
V gene: TRBV7-8
D gene: .
J gene: TRBJ1-6

CDR3 DNA: TGTGCCAGCAGCCACCGGGACAGGGGCATATACGAGCAGTACTTC
CDR3 protein: CASSHRDRGIYEQYF
clone size: many
V gene: TRBV11-2
D gene: TRBD1
J gene: TRBJ2-7

CDR3 DNA: TGCGCCAGCAGTGAATGGAGAACTGAAGCTTTCTTT
CDR3 protein: CASSEWRTEAFF
clone size: many
V gene: TRBV10-2
D gene: .
J gene: TRBJ1-1

CDR3 DNA: TGTGCCAGCAGCTCAGGACACTTGAACACCGGGGAGCTGTTTTTT
CDR3 protein: CASSSGHLNTGELFF
clone size: many
V gene: TRBV11-2
D gene: .
J gene: TRBJ2-2

CDR3 DNA: TGTGCCAGCAGCTTCCCGTACAGGGGTTTTCACGAGCAGTACTTC
CDR3 protein: CASSFPYRGFHEQYF
clone size: many
V gene: TRBV11-2
D gene: TRBD1
J gene: TRBJ2-7

CDR3 DNA: TGTGCCAGCAGTTACTCGACTAGCGGGAGGAACTACGAGCAGTACTTC
CDR3 protein: CASSYSTSGRNYEQYF
clone size: .
V gene: TRBV12-3/TRBV12-4
D gene: TRBD2
J gene: TRBJ2-7

CDR3 DNA: TGCGCCAGCAGCCAAGAAATAAGGACACCTTTAGGCTACGAGCAGTACTTC
CDR3 protein: CASSQEIRTPLGYEQYF
clone size: many
V gene: TRBV4-1
D gene: .
J gene: TRBJ2-7

CDR3 DNA: TGTGCCAGCAGCCCCAGGGGTATTGACTATGGCTACACCTTC
CDR3 protein: CASSPRGIDYGYTF
clone size: many
V gene: TRBV3-1
D gene: .
J gene: TRBJ1-2

CDR3 DNA: TGTGCCAGCACGTTGTCTGAGGGCTCCTACGAGCAGTACTTC
CDR3 protein: CASTLSEGSYEQYF
clone size: many
V gene: TRBV12-3/TRBV12-4
D gene: .
J gene: TRBJ2-7

CDR3 DNA: TGCGCCAGCAGCCATACCGTACTAGCGGGGACCTACACCGGGGAGCTGTTTTTT
CDR3 protein: CASSHTVLAGTYTGELFF
clone size: many
V gene: TRBV10-1
D gene: TRBD2
J gene: TRBJ2-2

CDR3 DNA: TGTGCCAGCCAGACAGGGGGCGAATGGGGCTACACCTTC
CDR3 protein: CASQTGGEWGYTF
clone size: .
V gene: TRBV6-1
D gene: TRBD1
J gene: TRBJ1-2

CDR3 DNA: TGTGCCAGCAGTTACCCCCGCAGGGAGAATTCACCCCTCCACTTT
CDR3 protein: CASSYPRRENSPLHF
clone size: many
V gene: TRBV28
D gene: .
J gene: TRBJ1-6

CDR3 DNA: TGTGCCAGCAGCTATTGGACAGGGGTTCTGGAAGAGACCCAGTACTTC
CDR3 protein: CASSYWTGVLEETQYF
clone size: many
V gene: TRBV11-2
D gene: TRBD1
J gene: TRBJ2-5

CDR3 DNA: TGTGCCATCAGTGCCCCGGGTCAGGCGGATGGCTACACCTTC
CDR3 protein: CAISAPGQADGYTF
clone size: many
V gene: TRBV10-3
D gene: .
J gene: TRBJ1-2

CDR3 DNA: TGCGCCAGCAGCTTGTATTCCGGGAACACCGGGGAGCTGTTTTTT
CDR3 protein: CASSLYSGNTGELFF
clone size: many
V gene: TRBV5-1
D gene: .
J gene: TRBJ2-2

CDR3 DNA: TGTGCCAGCAGCAAAAATACTCGGGGCTACACCTTC
CDR3 protein: CASSKNTRGYTF
clone size: many
V gene: TRBV28
D gene: .
J gene: TRBJ1-2

CDR3 DNA: TGTGCCAGCAGTTACGGGACGGACTTTAGGCTGCCGTACTACGAGCAGTACTTC
CDR3 protein: CASSYGTDFRLPYYEQYF
clone size: .
V gene: TRBV6-2/TRBV6-3
D gene: .
J gene: TRBJ2-7

CDR3 DNA: TGTGCCATCAGGGAGCCGGGTCGGGCTACCGATTTC
CDR3 protein: CAIREPGRATDF
clone size: many
V gene: TRBV10-3
D gene: .
J gene: TRBJ2-7

CDR3 DNA: TGTGCCAGCAATCTACAGGGGGACACTGAAGCTTTCTTT
CDR3 protein: CASNLQGDTEAFF
clone size: few
V gene: TRBV6-1
D gene: TRBD1
J gene: TRBJ1-1

CDR3 DNA: TGCAGCGTTGAAGGGGCGGGAGGGCAAGAGACCCAGTACTTC
CDR3 protein: CSVEGAGGQETQYF
clone size: many
V gene: TRBV29-1
D gene: TRBD2
J gene: TRBJ2-5

CDR3 DNA: TGTGCCAGCAGTCCCGGAGGGGCCCTCTACGAGCAGTACTTC
CDR3 protein: CASSPGGALYEQYF
clone size: many
V gene: TRBV28
D gene: .
J gene: TRBJ2-7

CDR3 DNA: TGTGCCAGCAGTGTAGGTTGGGGGGGCGGCAATCAGCCCCAGCATTTT
CDR3 protein: CASSVGWGGGNQPQHF
clone size: many
V gene: TRBV2
D gene: .
J gene: TRBJ1-5

CDR3 DNA: TGTGCCAGCAGCCAAGGGGTTGGTCAGCCCCAGCATTTT
CDR3 protein: CASSQGVGQPQHF
clone size: many
V gene: TRBV3-1
D gene: .
J gene: TRBJ1-5

CDR3 DNA: TGTGCCAGCAGCACAACCCTAGCCGCCTATGAGACCCAGTACTTC
CDR3 protein: CASSTTLAAYETQYF
clone size: few
V gene: TRBV7-2
D gene: .
J gene: TRBJ2-5

CDR3 DNA: TGTGCCAGCAGTGAAAAAGGAGGAGGCATAAGCTCCTACGAGCAGTACTTC
CDR3 protein: CASSEKGGGISSYEQYF
clone size: many
V gene: TRBV25-1
D gene: .
J gene: TRBJ2-7

CDR3 DNA: TGCAGTGCTAGAGAAGGGCTCCTCAATCAGCCCCAGCATTTT
CDR3 protein: CSAREGLLNQPQHF
clone size: many
V gene: TRBV20-1
D gene: .
J gene: TRBJ1-5

CDR3 DNA: TGTGCCAGCAGCCTTAGCGGGAGGGCCGACACCGGGGAGCTGTTTTTT
CDR3 protein: CASSLSGRADTGELFF
clone size: .
V gene: TRBV6-1
D gene: TRBD2
J gene: TRBJ2-2

CDR3 DNA: TGTGCCAGCAGAAGGGGGCAAGGTTCACCCCTCCACTTT
CDR3 protein: CASRRGQGSPLHF
clone size: once
V gene: TRBV6-1
D gene: TRBD1
J gene: TRBJ1-6

CDR3 DNA: TGTGCCAGCAGGCTGCCGGGATCTAACTATGGCTACACCTTC
CDR3 protein: CASRLPGSNYGYTF
clone size: many
V gene: TRBV9
D gene: .
J gene: TRBJ1-2

CDR3 DNA: TGTGCCAGCCGAGGTAGCGGGAGGGAAAGGAGCTCCTACGAGCAGTACTTC
CDR3 protein: CASRGSGRERSSYEQYF
clone size: many
V gene: TRBV6-1
D gene: TRBD2
J gene: TRBJ2-7

CDR3 DNA: TGTGCCAGCAGTATAACCGCCAGAAATTCACCCCTCCACTTT
CDR3 protein: CASSITARNSPLHF
clone size: many
V gene: TRBV28
D gene: .
J gene: TRBJ1-6

CDR3 DNA: TGTGCCAGCTCACCACCGGGGACAGCCGGAAAAATAGCCAAAAACATTCAGTACTTC
CDR3 protein: CASSPPGTAGKIAKNIQYF
clone size: few
V gene: TRBV18
D gene: TRBD1
J gene: TRBJ2-4

CDR3 DNA: TGTGCCAGCACATTCGGGGGAGCTAGCGGCTACACCTTC
CDR3 protein: CASTFGGASGYTF
clone size: .
V gene: TRBV12-3/TRBV12-4
D gene: .
J gene: TRBJ1-2

CDR3 DNA: TGTGCCAGCAGTTGGGCGGGTTCACCCCTCCACTTT
CDR3 protein: CASSWAGSPLHF
clone size: .
V gene: TRBV12-3/TRBV12-4
D gene: .
J gene: TRBJ1-6

CDR3 DNA: TGTGCCAGCAGTTATTCCGAGGCGTTAAATTTCTATGGCTACACCTTC
CDR3 protein: CASSYSEALNFYGYTF
clone size: .
V gene: TRBV6-5
D gene: .
J gene: TRBJ1-2

CDR3 DNA: TGTGCCATCACTACCGGGACAGGTCCCTACGAGCAGTACTTC
CDR3 protein: CAITTGTGPYEQYF
clone size: many
V gene: TRBV10-3
D gene: TRBD1
J gene: TRBJ2-7

CDR3 DNA: TGCGCCAGCAGCTTGCAGGGGGATGGCTACACCTTC
CDR3 protein: CASSLQGDGYTF
clone size: many
V gene: TRBV5-1
D gene: TRBD1
J gene: TRBJ1-2

CDR3 DNA: TGTGCCAGCAGCCCCGGGACTAGCGTCAGCACAGATACGCAGTATTTT
CDR3 protein: CASSPGTSVSTDTQYF
clone size: few
V gene: TRBV9
D gene: TRBD2
J gene: TRBJ2-3

CDR3 DNA: TGTGCCAGCAGTTTAAGGGCAGCATCCGGGGAGCTGTTTTTT
CDR3 protein: CASSLRAASGELFF
clone size: once
V gene: TRBV27
D gene: .
J gene: TRBJ2-2

CDR3 DNA: TGTGCCAGCAGCGCAGACCTTGGGGGGACCCAGTACTTC
CDR3 protein: CASSADLGGTQYF
clone size: many
V gene: TRBV7-2
D gene: .
J gene: TRBJ2-5

CDR3 DNA: TGTGCCAGCAGCCCTCCACAGGGTCCCTATAACTATGGCTACACCTTC
CDR3 protein: CASSPPQGPYNYGYTF
clone size: many
V gene: TRBV6-1
D gene: .
J gene: TRBJ1-2